Below, 30 T cell receptor beta chains from the same sample are listed, as sequenced in a study of cytomegalovirus exposure and HLA in healthy donors. Vbeta (60) and Jbeta (13) primers were used in the PCR. The table came from immunoSEQ multiplex PCR; TCRdb's copy has only in-frame clones and leaves some out. The sample carries under 200,000 clones, over 75% recorded once. The sequencing input was PBMCs. Receptors originate from a woman between 50 and 59 years old in good health and CMV-seropositive.

This clone was detected only once. The J gene is TRBJ2-7, the V gene TRBV9; 9 positions match TRBD1. The CDR3 totals 16 residues. CDR1 is SGDLS, CDR2 YYNGEE, per germline. The junction had 10 bases not matched to a gene; V was cut back by 0 bases and J by 6 bases. The CDR3 sequence: CASSVGEGTGKREQYF. The CDR3 DNA reads as TGTGCCAGCAGCGTAGGAGAGGGGACAGGGAAGCGCGAGCAGTACTTC.

This clone was picked up a small number of times. The genes are TRBV9 and TRBJ2-7, with a weak D call TRBD1 (6 bases). V was pared by 4 bases and J by 0 bases, with 14 bases between. This CDR3 region has 15 residues. The germline gives CDR1 SGDLS, CDR2 YYNGEE. In DNA, the CDR3 is TGTGCCAGCAGCCCCGGACAGTGGCCCTCCTACGAGCAGTACTTC. Protein product: CASSPGQWPSYEQYF.

This clone was observed a few times. The rearrangement uses TRBV5-6 and TRBJ2-5, with D perhaps TRBD2 (5 bases). V was pared by 0 bases and J by 1 base, with 13 bases between. The CDR3 spans 16 residues. Germline CDR1 is SGHDT and CDR2 is YYEEEE. This CDR3 reads CASSLVRGWGQETQYF. CDR3 bases: TGTGCCAGCAGCTTGGTCCGGGGTTGGGGCCAAGAGACCCAGTACTTC.

V is TRBV14 and J is TRBJ2-7; 7 bases match TRBD1. V trimming: 4 bases; J trimming: 2 bases; junction bases outside the gene matches: 8. The CDR3 runs 15 residues. Looked up from germline, CDR1 is SGHDN and CDR2 is FVKESK. CDR3 sequence: CASSPDRVRTYEQYF. In nucleotides, the CDR3 is TGTGCCAGCAGCCCCGACAGGGTACGAACCTACGAGCAGTACTTC. The variable domain in full, with the rest retrieved from reference TRBV14 and TRBJ2-7, is EAGVTQFPSHSVIEKGQTVTLRCDPISGHDNLYWYRRVMGKEIKFLLHFVKESKQDESGMPNNRFLAERTGGTYSTLKVQPAELEDSGVYFCASSPDRVRTYEQYFGPGTRLTVT.

The genes are TRBV5-1 and TRBJ2-7; 7 bases are shared with TRBD1. This CDR3 contains 15 residues. V lost 3 bases to trimming and J lost 5 bases; unmatched junction nucleotides: 11. Per germline, CDR1 SGHRS and CDR2 YFSETQ. The CDR3 spells CASSYQTGLWDEQYF. The CDR3 coding sequence is TGCGCCAGCAGCTACCAGACAGGGCTTTGGGACGAGCAGTACTTC.

The V call is TRBV7-2, the J call TRBJ2-1; 8 bases line up with TRBD2. The V gene's germline CDR1 is SGHTA and CDR2 FQGNSA. The CDR3 has 13 residues. Unmatched junction bases numbered 4, after V lost 5 bases and J lost 7 bases. CDR3 protein: CASSSGGRNEQFF. CDR3 nucleotide sequence: TGTGCCAGCAGCAGCGGGGGACGGAATGAGCAGTTCTTC.

The chain combines TRBV9 with TRBJ1-2; 7 positions agree with TRBD1. J gave up 6 bases and V 1 base, and 6 bases lay outside the gene matches. This CDR3 has 14 residues. The germline gives CDR1 SGDLS, CDR2 YYNGEE. CDR3 in DNA: TGTGCCAGCAGCGTAAAGGGGGCCAGTGATGGCTACACCTTC. This gives the protein CASSVKGASDGYTF.

The chain couples TRBV28 to TRBJ1-5; maybe TRBD1 (5 bases). The CDR3 loop spans 14 amino acids. V lost 2 bases and J 6 bases, leaving 11 bases between the germline ends. Per germline, CDR1 MDHEN and CDR2 SYDVKM. For the CDR3, the DNA is TGTGCCAGCAGTTTACTGCTGGGGCCTCAGCCCCAGCATTTT. It specifies CASSLLLGPQPQHF. Filled out from reference TRBV28 and TRBJ1-5, the complete variable domain reads DVKVTQSSRYLVKRTGEKVFLECVQDMDHENMFWYRQDPGLGLRLIYFSYDVKMKEKGDIPEGYSVSREKKERFSLILESASTNQTSMYLCASSLLLGPQPQHFGDGTRLSIL.

The chain couples TRBV19 to TRBJ1-5; D is perhaps TRBD1 (5 bases). The germline V gene has CDR1 LNHDA and CDR2 SQIVND (reference sequence). Trimming took 1 base from V and 0 from J, leaving 13 bases between them. The CDR3 sequence is 17 residues long. The CDR3 DNA is TGTGCCAGTAGTATAGTCGACAGTAGTTATAGCAATCAGCCCCAGCATTTT. Translated, it gives CASSIVDSSYSNQPQHF. The full variable domain, with the rest looked up from reference TRBV19 and TRBJ1-5, is DGGITQSPKYLFRKEGQNVTLSCEQNLNHDAMYWYRQDPGQGLRLIYYSQIVNDFQKGDIAEGYSVSREKKESFPLTVTSAQKNPTAFYLCASSIVDSSYSNQPQHFGDGTRLSIL.

The sample holds one count of this clone. This chain joins TRBV6-5 and TRBJ2-1; 8 bases align to TRBD2. V was pared by 10 bases and J by 5 bases, with 10 bases of the junction left unmatched. The length of the CDR3 is 14 residues. In germline, CDR1 is MNHEY, CDR2 SVGAGI. In DNA form, the CDR3 reads TGTGCCACTCCGGGACTAGGGGCTAACAATGAGCAGTTCTTC. Translating it yields CATPGLGANNEQFF.

The V call is TRBV28, the J call TRBJ2-5, with 9 nucleotides matching TRBD2. Germline CDR1 reads MDHEN; CDR2 reads SYDVKM. Trimming took 3 bases from V and 7 from J; bases not matched to a gene: 9. CDR3 length equals 15 residues. CDR3: CASSFETSGRSTQYF. For the CDR3, the DNA is TGTGCCAGCAGTTTTGAGACTAGCGGCCGTTCGACCCAGTACTTC.

The chain has TRBV4-2 and TRBJ2-5; no clear D gene. The end of the DNA aligns better with TRBJ2-7, so the J call may be wrong. The CDR3 consists of 14 residues. CDR1 and CDR2 from the germline V gene are LGHNA and YNFKEQ. The DNA for the CDR3 is TGTGCCAGCAGCCAAGTCTCCCGGTCCTACGAGCAGTACTTC. Its translation is CASSQVSRSYEQYF.

DNA for the CDR3: TGTGCCAGCTCACCAACCGGGAGCTCTGGGGCCAACGTCCTGACTTTC. This translates into CASSPTGSSGANVLTF. The chain is built from TRBV18 and TRBJ2-6; D may be TRBD2 (6 bases). CDR1 and CDR2 (germline): KGHSH, LQKENI. V dropped 2 bases and J dropped 0 bases, with 8 bases sitting between them. The length of the CDR3 is 16 residues.

This sequence joins TRBV28 and TRBJ2-3, with D possibly being TRBD1 (7 bases). Germline lookup yields CDR1 MDHEN and CDR2 SYDVKM. The CDR3 consists of 13 residues. V lost 8 bases to trimming and J lost 5 bases, with 14 bases between them. CDR3 amino acids: CASRQGLEDTQYF. CDR3 nucleotides: TGTGCCAGCCGACAGGGACTGGAAGATACGCAGTATTTT.

The CDR3 here is CASSIEWDSYGYTF. CDR3 DNA sequence: TGTGCCAGTAGTATAGAATGGGACTCCTATGGCTACACCTTC. This chain joins TRBV19 and TRBJ1-2; D is perhaps TRBD1 (5 bases). The CDR3 runs to 14 residues. Germline-derived CDR1 and CDR2 are LNHDA and SQIVND (reference sequence). V was clipped by 0 bases and J by 4 bases, with 9 bases between them.

V is TRBV7-2 and J is TRBJ1-2; 7 bases map to TRBD1. Germline V CDR1 and CDR2: SGHTA, FQGNSA. V shed 5 bases and J 2 bases; nucleotides not matched to a gene: 5. The CDR3 runs to 14 residues. Written as DNA, the CDR3 is TGTGCCAGCAGCCCTCCGGGACAGAACTATGGCTACACCTTC. Amino acid sequence: CASSPPGQNYGYTF. Supplemented by reference TRBV7-2 and TRBJ1-2, the full variable domain reads GAGVSQSPSNKVTEKGKDVELRCDPISGHTALYWYRQSLGQGLEFLIYFQGNSAPDKSGLPSDRFSAERTGGSVSTLTIQRTQQEDSAVYLCASSPPGQNYGYTFGSGTRLTVV.

The V gene is TRBV7-9, the J gene TRBJ1-1; 8 nucleotides line up with TRBD1. Germline values: CDR1 SEHNR, CDR2 FQNEAQ (reference sequence). This CDR3 is built from 14 residues. The trim removed 5 bases at V and 1 base at J, leaving 3 bases unmatched. Written as DNA, the CDR3 is TGTGCCAGCAGCGGACAGGGAGGGAACACTGAAGCTTTCTTT. Residues: CASSGQGGNTEAFF.

The chain joins TRBV28 to TRBJ2-3, with 8 bases identical to TRBD2. V was clipped by 1 base and J by 3 bases; unmatched bases: 3. The CDR3 contains 15 residues. Per germline, CDR1 MDHEN and CDR2 SYDVKM. CDR3 sequence (DNA): TGTGCCAGCAGTTTATCCGGGACTAGTACAGATACGCAGTATTTT. Translating gives CASSLSGTSTDTQYF.

There are a few counts of this clone. V usage is TRBV18 and J usage is TRBJ1-2; D is perhaps TRBD1 (6 bases). Trimming took off 6 bases at V and 4 bases at J, with 18 bases between the two ends. The CDR3 spans 15 residues. CDR1 and CDR2 (germline): KGHSH, LQKENI. This CDR3 reads CASSFTSDRFYGYTF. DNA for the CDR3: TGTGCCAGCTCCTTCACCTCGGACAGATTCTATGGCTACACCTTC.

V is TRBV6-1 and J is TRBJ2-7; tentatively, D is TRBD2 (5 bases). Germline CDR1 and CDR2: MNHNS and SASEGT. Trimming shortened V by 6 bases and J by 7 bases, and 19 bases separated the two germline ends. The CDR3 length is 14 residues. The CDR3 nucleotides read TGTGCCAGCAGGCAACTAGTTGGGGTGAGAGAGCAGTACTTC. Amino acid sequence: CASRQLVGVREQYF.

V is TRBV7-9 and J is TRBJ2-7; 14 nucleotides align to TRBD2. The CDR3 has 15 amino acids. After removal of 5 bases from V and 6 bases from J, the junction contained 6 bases not matched to a gene. Germline CDR1 reads SEHNR; CDR2 reads FQNEAQ (reference sequence). The CDR3 protein is CASSPGLAGESEQYF. CDR3 in DNA: TGTGCCAGCAGCCCGGGACTAGCGGGAGAAAGCGAGCAGTACTTC. Complete variable domain (other parts from reference TRBV7-9 and TRBJ2-7): DTGVSQNPRHKITKRGQNVTFRCDPISEHNRLYWYRQTLGQGPEFLTYFQNEAQLEKSRLLSDRFSAERPKGSFSTLEIQRTEQGDSAMYLCASSPGLAGESEQYFGPGTRLTVT.

This chain links TRBV14 with TRBJ1-1, with D possibly TRBD1 on 5 matching bases. Germline V gene lookup returns CDR1 SGHDN and CDR2 FVKESK. Trimming removed 0 bases from V and 0 bases from J, with 14 bases in between. The CDR3 length is 17 residues. CDR3 sequence reads: CASSQEGDSSLNTEAFF. The CDR3, as DNA: TGTGCCAGCAGCCAAGAAGGAGACAGTAGTTTGAACACTGAAGCTTTCTTT.

Concerning this clone itself: Its ends do not fully match the called genes, so a read error is possible. This chain joins TRBV7-9 and TRBJ2-5; TRBD2 might be the D (7 bases). The CDR3 contains 15 residues. Germline-derived CDR1 and CDR2 are SEHNR and FQNEAQ (reference sequence). Here the CDR3 reads CSSSPGRGESETQYF. The CDR3 coding sequence is TGTTCCAGCAGCCCAGGGAGGGGGGAATCTGAGACCCAGTACTTC.

J is TRBJ1-5 and V is TRBV5-6; TRBD1 agrees at 8 bases. Germline CDR1 is SGHDT and CDR2 is YYEEEE. The V and J ends lost 4 bases and 5 bases, in that order; junction bases with no gene match: 8. The CDR3 runs to 15 residues. The CDR3 region is CASSMGLQGDQPQHF. Written as DNA, the CDR3 is TGTGCCAGCAGCATGGGGTTACAGGGGGATCAGCCCCAGCATTTT. The full variable domain, with the rest looked up from reference TRBV5-6 and TRBJ1-5, is DAGVTQSPTHLIKTRGQQVTLRCSPKSGHDTVSWYQQALGQGPQFIFQYYEEEERQRGNFPDRFSGHQFPNYSSELNVNALLLGDSALYLCASSMGLQGDQPQHFGDGTRLSIL.

V and J are TRBV11-2 and TRBJ1-3; D possibly corresponds to TRBD1 (5 bases). V lost 6 bases and J 0 bases, leaving 15 bases between the germline ends. Germline-derived CDR1 and CDR2 are SGHAT and FQNNGV. The CDR3 runs to 16 residues. CDR3 in DNA: TGTGCCAGCAGTCCTCGACAGATTCGCTCTGGAAACACCATATATTTT. Protein sequence: CASSPRQIRSGNTIYF.

The rearrangement uses TRBV6-1 and TRBJ1-2, with D possibly TRBD1 on 5 matching bases. This CDR3 has 15 amino acids. The germline V gene has CDR1 MNHNS and CDR2 SASEGT. Trimming removed 8 bases from V and 8 bases from J, with 24 bases in between. CDR3 in DNA: TGTGCCAGCGGATCAGGAGAGGGACGGAGGGAGGGCTACACCTTC. Protein: CASGSGEGRREGYTF.

This clone has just one count. This chain links TRBV6-5 with TRBJ2-1; 8 nucleotides align to TRBD1. Germline CDR1 reads MNHEY; CDR2 reads SVGAGI. The J segment lost 9 bases and the V segment lost 4 bases, leaving 8 bases of the junction unmatched. The CDR3 is made up of 14 amino acids. As DNA, the CDR3 is TGTGCCAGCAGTTGGCAGGGGGCAGGGGGTGAGCAGTTCTTC. Translating it yields CASSWQGAGGEQFF.

The chain links TRBV7-2 to TRBJ1-2, with D uncertain. Trimming pared 5 bases from V and 2 bases from J, leaving 18 bases between. Germline-derived CDR1 and CDR2 are SGHTA and FQGNSA. The CDR3 is made up of 16 amino acids. The CDR3 bases are TGTGCCAGCAGCAAAACCGGGCCCCCGGGGAACTATGGCTACACCTTC. Residues: CASSKTGPPGNYGYTF.

A single count supports this clone. The chain carries TRBV4-3 and TRBJ1-2, with D maybe TRBD1 (6 bases). This CDR3 contains 14 residues. Trimming removed 4 bases from V and 2 bases from J, with 11 bases in between. Germline CDR1 reads LGHNA; CDR2 reads YSLEER. The CDR3 reads CASSRYRENYGYTF. The CDR3 DNA reads TGCGCCAGCAGCCGGTACAGGGAGAACTATGGCTACACCTTC.

The J gene is TRBJ2-3, the V gene TRBV30, with D tentatively TRBD2 (5 bases). CDR1 and CDR2 (germline): GTSNPN, SVGIG (reference sequence). Trimming left V 4 bases short and J 0 bases short, with 14 bases between. The length of the CDR3 is 15 residues. The CDR3 reads CAWKIRAASTDTQYF. CDR3 DNA sequence: TGTGCCTGGAAGATACGAGCGGCTAGCACAGATACGCAGTATTTT.